A selection of T cell receptor beta chains follows, all from one sample in a study of T cell responses to AZD1222 COVID-19 vaccine. Method: immunoSEQ multiplex PCR; TCRdb's copy keeps in-frame clones and lacks some. The sample includes around 84,000 clones, roughly 82% of them seen just once. Sample: peripheral blood, taken on day 0 of AZD1222 vaccination. Every receptor here comes from an adult in good health. Both conserved end residues are part of each CDR3. D genes are given only for firm matches. Size is omitted from some rows. Given values are once, few, many or a class for expanded clones.

>TRBV7-2|-|-|TRBJ2-7
TGTGCCAGCAGCTTAGGATACCGAAGCTCCTACGAGCAGTACTTC
CASSLGYRSSYEQYF
>TRBV2|TRBD1|-|TRBJ1-5
TGTGCCAGCAGCCGTGGACAGGGGGGGGTGCAGCCCCAGCATTTT
CASSRGQGGVQPQHF
>TRBV13|TRBD1|once|TRBJ2-1
TGTGCCAGCAGCTTAGGGGCTTTCGACCTGACAGGGCTCAGCGATGAGCAGTTCTTC
CASSLGAFDLTGLSDEQFF
>TRBV9|TRBD2|-|TRBJ2-1
TGTGCCAGCAGCGTTACTAGCGGGGGTTCTTTTGAGCAGTTCTTC
CASSVTSGGSFEQFF
>TRBV28|-|-|TRBJ2-3
TGTGCCAGCAAGGGCGAAGAGGGGACAGATACGCAGTATTTT
CASKGEEGTDTQYF
>TRBV28|-|-|TRBJ1-1
TGTGCCAGCAGTCAGGACAGCCGTGAAGCTTTCTTT
CASSQDSREAFF
>TRBV6-5|-|-|TRBJ1-2
TGTGCCAGCACCCGAGGACGGGGGGGAGGCTATGGCTACACCTTC
CASTRGRGGGYGYTF
>TRBV4-3|-|-|TRBJ1-2
TGCGCCAGCAGCCAAGATTTAGGAAGGGGCTATGGCTACACCTTC
CASSQDLGRGYGYTF
>TRBV21-1|-|once|TRBJ1-4
TGTGCCAGCAGCAAAGCGCGGGGCGCAACTAATGAAAAACTGTTTTTT
CASSKARGATNEKLFF
>TRBV3-1/TRBV3-2|TRBD2|-|TRBJ2-2
TGTGCCAGCAGCCAAGGGGTTAAGCGGGAGGCGGGGGAGCTGTTTTTT
CASSQGVKREAGELFF
>TRBV11-2|-|-|TRBJ1-1
TGTGCGACAACTCAGGGAAGGGGCACTGAAGCTTTCTTT
CATTQGRGTEAFF
>TRBV19|TRBD2|-|TRBJ2-1
TGTGCCAGTATAAGTACTAGCGGGGGCTCCTACAATGAGCAGTTCTTC
CASISTSGGSYNEQFF
>TRBV6-5|-|once|TRBJ2-3
TGTGCCAGCAGTTTCAAACGCACAGATACGCAGTATTTT
CASSFKRTDTQYF
>TRBV11-3|-|once|TRBJ2-7
TGTGCCAGCAGCTTAGACGGGGGTACCTACGAGCAGTACTTC
CASSLDGGTYEQYF
>TRBV11-2|-|-|TRBJ2-2
TGTGCCAGCAGCTTAAATTCGGGCCCCCGCCCCGGGGAGCTGTTTTTT
CASSLNSGPRPGELFF
>TRBV19|-|-|TRBJ2-3
TGTGCCAGTAGTGCCACAGGGACCCGGGATACGCAGTATTTT
CASSATGTRDTQYF
>TRBV21-1|-|-|TRBJ1-1
TGTGCCAGCAGCGAAGGGACCGTTTCCCCGAACACTGAAGCTTTCTTT
CASSEGTVSPNTEAFF
>TRBV7-2|TRBD2|-|TRBJ2-3
TGTGCCAGCAGTTATCCGGGACTAGCGGGAGGGTCAGATACGCAGTATTTT
CASSYPGLAGGSDTQYF
>TRBV30|TRBD1|few|TRBJ1-3
TGTGCCTGGGGACAGGGCTTCTCTGGAAACACCATATATTTT
CAWGQGFSGNTIYF
>TRBV10-3|-|-|TRBJ1-6
TGTGCCACCAACCCATCGGGGAATTCACCCCTCCACTTT
CATNPSGNSPLHF
>TRBV19|TRBD2|-|TRBJ2-3
TGTGCCAGTAGTATTGACGAGTCTAGCGGGGGCTTCACAGATACGCAGTATTTT
CASSIDESSGGFTDTQYF
>TRBV6-5|TRBD2|-|TRBJ2-1
TGTGCCAGTTACCGCGGGGGGGCCTCCTACAATGAGCAGTTCTTC
CASYRGGASYNEQFF